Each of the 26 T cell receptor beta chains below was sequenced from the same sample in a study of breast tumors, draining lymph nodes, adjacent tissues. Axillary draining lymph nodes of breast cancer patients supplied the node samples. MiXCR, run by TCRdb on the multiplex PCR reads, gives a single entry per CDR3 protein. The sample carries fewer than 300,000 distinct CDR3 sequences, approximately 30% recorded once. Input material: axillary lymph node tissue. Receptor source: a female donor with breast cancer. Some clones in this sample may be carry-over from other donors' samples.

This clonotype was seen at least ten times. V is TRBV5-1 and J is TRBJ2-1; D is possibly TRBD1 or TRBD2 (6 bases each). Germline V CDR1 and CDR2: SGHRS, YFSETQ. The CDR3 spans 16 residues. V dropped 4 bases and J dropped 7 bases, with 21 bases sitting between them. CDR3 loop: CASSLTSTRGANEQFF. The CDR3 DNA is TGCGCCAGCAGCCTAACTTCGACTAGGGGGGCGAATGAGCAGTTCTTC.

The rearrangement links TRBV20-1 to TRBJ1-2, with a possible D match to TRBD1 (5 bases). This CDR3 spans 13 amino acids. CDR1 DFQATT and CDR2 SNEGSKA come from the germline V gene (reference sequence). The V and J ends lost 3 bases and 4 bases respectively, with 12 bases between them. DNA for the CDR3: TGCAGTGCTAGCCGCGGGGACGGCTATGGCTACACCTTC. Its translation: CSASRGDGYGYTF.

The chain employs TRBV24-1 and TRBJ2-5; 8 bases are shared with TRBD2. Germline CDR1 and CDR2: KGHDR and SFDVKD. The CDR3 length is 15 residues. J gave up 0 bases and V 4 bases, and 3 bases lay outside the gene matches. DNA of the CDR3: TGTGCCACCAGTGAGGGTAGCGGGAACCAAGAGACCCAGTACTTC. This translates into CATSEGSGNQETQYF.

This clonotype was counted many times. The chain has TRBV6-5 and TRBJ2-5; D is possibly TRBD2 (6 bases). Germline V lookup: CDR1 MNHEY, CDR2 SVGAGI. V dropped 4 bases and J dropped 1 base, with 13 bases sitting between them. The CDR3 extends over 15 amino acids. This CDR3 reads CASSSGGTPQETQYF. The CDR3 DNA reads TGTGCCAGCAGTTCAGGCGGGACCCCCCAAGAGACCCAGTACTTC.

CDR3 coding DNA: TGTGCCAGCCGACAGGAAAATGAAAAACTGTTTTTT. It translates to CASRQENEKLFF. The chain joins TRBV10-3 to TRBJ1-4; D is perhaps TRBD1 (6 bases). This CDR3 has 12 amino acids. CDR1 is ENHRY, CDR2 SYGVKD, per germline. The V and J ends lost 10 bases and 5 bases respectively, with 11 bases between them.

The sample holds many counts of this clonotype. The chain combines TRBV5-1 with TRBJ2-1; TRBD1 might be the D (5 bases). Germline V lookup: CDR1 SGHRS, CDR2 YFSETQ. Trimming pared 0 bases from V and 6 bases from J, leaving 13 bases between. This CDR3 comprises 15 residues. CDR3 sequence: CASSLAPTVSNEQFF. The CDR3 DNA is TGCGCCAGCAGCTTGGCCCCGACAGTTTCCAATGAGCAGTTCTTC.

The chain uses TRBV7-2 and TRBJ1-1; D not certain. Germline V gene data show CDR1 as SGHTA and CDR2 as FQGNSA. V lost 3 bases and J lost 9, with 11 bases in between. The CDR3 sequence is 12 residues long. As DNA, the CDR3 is TGTGCCAGCAGCTTTACTGACACCCAAGCTTTCTTT. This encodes CASSFTDTQAFF.

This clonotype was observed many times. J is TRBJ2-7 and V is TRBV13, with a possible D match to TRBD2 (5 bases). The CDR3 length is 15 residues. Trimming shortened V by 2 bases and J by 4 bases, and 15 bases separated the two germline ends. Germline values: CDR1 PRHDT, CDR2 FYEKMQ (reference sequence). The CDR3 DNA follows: TGTGCCAGCAGCTTACATAGCGAACGCAATTACGAGCAGTACTTC. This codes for CASSLHSERNYEQYF. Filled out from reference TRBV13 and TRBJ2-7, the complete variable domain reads AAGVIQSPRHLIKEKRETATLKCYPIPRHDTVYWYQQGPGQDPQFLISFYEKMQSDKGSIPDRFSAQQFSDYHSELNMSSLELGDSALYFCASSLHSERNYEQYFGPGTRLTVT.

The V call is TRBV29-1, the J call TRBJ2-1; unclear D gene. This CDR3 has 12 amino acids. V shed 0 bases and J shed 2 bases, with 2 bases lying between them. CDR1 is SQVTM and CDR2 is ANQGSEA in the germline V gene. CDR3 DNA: TGCAGCGTTGAAGACACCTACAATGAGCAGTTCTTC. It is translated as CSVEDTYNEQFF.

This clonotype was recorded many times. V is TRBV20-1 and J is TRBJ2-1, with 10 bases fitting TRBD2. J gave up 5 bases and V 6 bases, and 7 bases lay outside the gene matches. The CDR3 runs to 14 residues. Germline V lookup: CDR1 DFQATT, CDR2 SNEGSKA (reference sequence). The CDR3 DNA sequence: TGCAGTGCGGACACTAGCGGGACTGACAATGAGCAGTTCTTC. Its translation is CSADTSGTDNEQFF.

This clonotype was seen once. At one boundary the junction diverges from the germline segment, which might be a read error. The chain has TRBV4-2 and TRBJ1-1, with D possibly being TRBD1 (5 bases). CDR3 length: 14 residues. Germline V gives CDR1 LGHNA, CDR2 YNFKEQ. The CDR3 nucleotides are TGTGCCAGCAGTTCCGTGGGGCCGAACACTGAAGCTTCCTTT. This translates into CASSSVGPNTEASF.

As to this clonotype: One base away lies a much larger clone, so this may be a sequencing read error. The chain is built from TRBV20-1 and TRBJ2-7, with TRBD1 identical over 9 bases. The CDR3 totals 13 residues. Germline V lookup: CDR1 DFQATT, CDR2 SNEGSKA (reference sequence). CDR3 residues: CSARLTGGYAQYF. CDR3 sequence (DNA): TGCAGTGCTAGACTTACAGGGGGCTACGCGCAGTACTTC.

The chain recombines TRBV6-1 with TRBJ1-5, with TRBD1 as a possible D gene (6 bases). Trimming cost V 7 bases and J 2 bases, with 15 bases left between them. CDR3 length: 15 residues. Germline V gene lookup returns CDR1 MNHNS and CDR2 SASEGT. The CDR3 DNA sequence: TGTGCCAGCAATAAATGGACAGAAGGCAATCAGCCCCAGCATTTT. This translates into CASNKWTEGNQPQHF.

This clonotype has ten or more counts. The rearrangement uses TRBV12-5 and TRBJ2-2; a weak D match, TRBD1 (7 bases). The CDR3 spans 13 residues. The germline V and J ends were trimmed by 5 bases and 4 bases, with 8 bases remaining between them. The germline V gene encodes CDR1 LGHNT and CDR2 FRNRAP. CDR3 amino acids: CASGQGGTGELFF. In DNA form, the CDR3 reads TGTGCTAGTGGTCAGGGGGGCACCGGGGAGCTGTTTTTT.

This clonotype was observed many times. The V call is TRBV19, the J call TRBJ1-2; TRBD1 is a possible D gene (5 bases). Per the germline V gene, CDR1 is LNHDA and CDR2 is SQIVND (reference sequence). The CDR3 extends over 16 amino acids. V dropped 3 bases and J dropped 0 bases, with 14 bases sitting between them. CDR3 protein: CASSMRDLPTNYGYTF. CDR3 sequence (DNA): TGTGCCAGTAGTATGAGGGACCTTCCCACTAACTATGGCTACACCTTC.

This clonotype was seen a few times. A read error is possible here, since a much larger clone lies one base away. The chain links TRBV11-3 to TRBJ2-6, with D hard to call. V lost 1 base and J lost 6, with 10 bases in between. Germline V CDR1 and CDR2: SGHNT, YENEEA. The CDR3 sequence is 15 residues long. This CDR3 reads CASSLVPAAANVLTF. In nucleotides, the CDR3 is TGTGCCAGCAGCTTAGTTCCGGCAGCGGCCAACGTCCTGACTTTC.

CDR3 region: CASSVRGLAGNNEQYF. In DNA form, the CDR3 reads TGTGCCAGCAGCGTAAGGGGACTAGCGGGGAACAATGAGCAGTATTTT. This chain joins TRBV9 and TRBJ2-3; the match to TRBD2 covers 13 bases. Germline trimming cut 1 base from V and 11 bases from J; bases unmatched to any gene: 10. The CDR3 extends over 16 amino acids. CDR1 and CDR2 from the germline V gene are SGDLS and YYNGEE.

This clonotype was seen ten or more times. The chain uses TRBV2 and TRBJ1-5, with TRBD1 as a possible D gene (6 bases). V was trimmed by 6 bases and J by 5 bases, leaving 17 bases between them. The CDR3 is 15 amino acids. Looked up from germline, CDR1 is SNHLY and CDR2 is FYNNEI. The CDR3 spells CASSRLRGRDQPQHF. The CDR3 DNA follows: TGTGCCAGCAGCCGACTCAGGGGTCGGGATCAGCCCCAGCATTTT.

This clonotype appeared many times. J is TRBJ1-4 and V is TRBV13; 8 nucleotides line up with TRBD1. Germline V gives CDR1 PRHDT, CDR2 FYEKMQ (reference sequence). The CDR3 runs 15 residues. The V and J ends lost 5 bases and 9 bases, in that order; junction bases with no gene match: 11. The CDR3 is CASSPGQGTFKKLFF. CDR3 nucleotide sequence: TGTGCCAGCAGCCCCGGACAGGGCACTTTTAAAAAACTGTTTTTT.

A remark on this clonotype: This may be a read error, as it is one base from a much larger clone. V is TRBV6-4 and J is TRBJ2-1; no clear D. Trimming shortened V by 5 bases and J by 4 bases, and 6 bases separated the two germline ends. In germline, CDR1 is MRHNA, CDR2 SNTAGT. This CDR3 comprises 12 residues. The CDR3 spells CASSHKYNEQFF. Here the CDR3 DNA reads TGTGCCAGCAGTCACAAGTACAATGAGCAGTTCTTC.

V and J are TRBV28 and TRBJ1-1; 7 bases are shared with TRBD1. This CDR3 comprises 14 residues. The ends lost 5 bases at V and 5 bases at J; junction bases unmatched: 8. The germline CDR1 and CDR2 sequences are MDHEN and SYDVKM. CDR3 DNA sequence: TGTGCCAGCAGTGCGAGGACAGGTCGGACTGAAGCTTTCTTT. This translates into CASSARTGRTEAFF.

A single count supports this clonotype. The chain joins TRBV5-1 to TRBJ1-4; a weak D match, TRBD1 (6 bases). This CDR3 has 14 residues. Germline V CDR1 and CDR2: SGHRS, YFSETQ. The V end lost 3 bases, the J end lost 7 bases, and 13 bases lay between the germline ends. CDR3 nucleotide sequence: TGCGCCAGCAGCTCAGTGACAGGAAGTGAAAAACTGTTTTTT. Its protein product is CASSSVTGSEKLFF.

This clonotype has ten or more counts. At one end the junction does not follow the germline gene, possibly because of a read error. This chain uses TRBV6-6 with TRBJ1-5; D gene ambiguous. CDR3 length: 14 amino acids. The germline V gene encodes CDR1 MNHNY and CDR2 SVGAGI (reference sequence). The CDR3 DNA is TGTGCCAGCAGTCACTCGGGCAGCTATCAGCCCCAGCATTTT. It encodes CASSHSGSYQPQHF.

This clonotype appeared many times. The CDR3 DNA sequence: TGTGCCAGCAGGCTGGACAGGGGGACTTACGAGCAGTACTTC. It encodes CASRLDRGTYEQYF. The V call is TRBV27, the J call TRBJ2-7; 10 bases align to TRBD1. V trimming: 6 bases; J trimming: 4 bases; junction bases outside the gene matches: 6. Germline CDR1 MNHEY, CDR2 SMNVEV (reference sequence). The CDR3 is made up of 14 amino acids.

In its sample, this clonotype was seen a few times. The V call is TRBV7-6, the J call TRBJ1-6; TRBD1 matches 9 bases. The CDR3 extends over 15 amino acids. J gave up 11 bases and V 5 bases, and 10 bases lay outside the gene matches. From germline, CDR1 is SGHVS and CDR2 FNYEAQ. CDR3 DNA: TGTGCCAGCAGCACGGGACAGGGTGGTTGGGCACCCCTCCACTTT. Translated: CASSTGQGGWAPLHF.

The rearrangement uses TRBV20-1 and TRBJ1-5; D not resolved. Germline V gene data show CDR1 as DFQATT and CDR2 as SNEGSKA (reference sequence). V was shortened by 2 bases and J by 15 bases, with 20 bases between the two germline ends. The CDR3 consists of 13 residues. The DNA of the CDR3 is TGCAGTGCTAGACCTAGCGGGATAAGATCCTGGCATTTT. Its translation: CSARPSGIRSWHF.